The 10 T cell receptor beta chains below were found in one sample sequenced in a study of cytomegalovirus exposure and HLA in healthy donors. PCR involved 60 Vbeta and 13 Jbeta primers. The table came from immunoSEQ multiplex PCR; TCRdb's copy has only in-frame clones and leaves some out. The table lists some 140,000 clones, approximately 79% of them singletons. Sequences were obtained from PBMCs. Receptors originate from a woman in her 50s in good health and CMV-seropositive.

The chain joins TRBV15 to TRBJ1-1; D gene unclear. Germline CDR1 and CDR2: LNHNV and YYDKDF (reference sequence). Trimming removed 0 bases at V and 3 bases at J, with 8 bases between. The CDR3 length is 14 residues. In DNA form, the CDR3 reads TGTGCCACCAGCAGAGAAGAGGGTGACACTGAAGCTTTCTTT. This codes for CATSREEGDTEAFF.

This clone was observed a single time. The CDR3 region has the DNA TGTGCCAGCAGCTTCGGGGGGATGGACACTGAAGCTTTCTTT. This translates into CASSFGGMDTEAFF. The chain links TRBV7-9 to TRBJ1-1; D may be TRBD1 (5 bases). This CDR3 contains 14 residues. Germline lookup yields CDR1 SEHNR and CDR2 FQNEAQ (reference sequence). Trimming left V 3 bases short and J 3 bases short, with 11 bases between.

The chain uses TRBV11-2 and TRBJ2-7; D is perhaps TRBD1 (6 bases). This CDR3 contains 14 residues. Trimming removed 3 bases from V and 2 bases from J, with 11 bases in between. Germline values: CDR1 SGHAT, CDR2 FQNNGV. CDR3 region: CASSLGHIPYEQYF. The CDR3 nucleotides read TGTGCCAGCAGCTTGGGACACATCCCCTACGAGCAGTACTTC.

The CDR3 reads CASKREHTEAFF. DNA of the CDR3: TGTGCCAGCAAACGGGAGCACACTGAAGCTTTCTTT. V gene TRBV28 combines with J gene TRBJ1-1, with D hard to call. The V end lost 7 bases, the J end lost 3 bases, and 9 bases lay between the germline ends. Germline V gives CDR1 MDHEN, CDR2 SYDVKM. This CDR3 is built from 12 residues.

The chain recombines TRBV2 with TRBJ1-4; 9 bases are a match to TRBD1. This CDR3 spans 15 amino acids. The germline V gene encodes CDR1 SNHLY and CDR2 FYNNEI. V was pared by 4 bases and J by 8 bases, with 8 bases of the junction left unmatched. The CDR3 DNA follows: TGTGCCAGCAGTGCGGGGGACAGGGATGGAGAAAAACTGTTTTTT. As protein: CASSAGDRDGEKLFF.

The V call is TRBV9, the J call TRBJ2-7; 8 bases are shared with TRBD2. The trim removed 7 bases at V and 4 bases at J, leaving 10 bases unmatched. Germline CDR1 SGDLS, CDR2 YYNGEE. The CDR3 is 14 residues long. The CDR3 loop is CASASGGGLYEQYF. CDR3 coding DNA: TGTGCCAGCGCCTCCGGGGGGGGCCTGTACGAGCAGTACTTC.

The V and J genes are TRBV7-9 and TRBJ1-5, with a possible D match to TRBD1 (5 bases). Trimming took off 5 bases at V and 4 bases at J, with 15 bases between the two ends. Germline V gives CDR1 SEHNR, CDR2 FQNEAQ (reference sequence). The CDR3 is 15 amino acids. CDR3 nucleotides: TGTGCCAGCAGCCCCCACGGGGGGAGGAATCAGCCCCAGCATTTT. It codes for CASSPHGGRNQPQHF.

The chain links TRBV10-1 to TRBJ2-5; D gene ambiguous. The last part of the DNA fits TRBJ2-7 better; the J call may be wrong. The CDR3 consists of 16 residues. CDR1 is WNHNN, CDR2 SYGVQD, per germline (reference sequence). CDR3 DNA: TGCGCCAGCAGTGAGTTAGTTCCGCCTCGCTCCTACGAGCAGTACTTC. It encodes CASSELVPPRSYEQYF.

The rearrangement links TRBV25-1 to TRBJ1-6, with D hard to call. The V end was cut by 6 bases, the J end by 6 bases, with 9 bases between. CDR1 is MGHDK and CDR2 is SYGVNS in the germline V gene. The CDR3 totals 13 residues. The CDR3 sequence is CASRGRPNSPLHF. CDR3 nucleotides: TGTGCCAGCAGGGGCAGGCCTAATTCACCCCTCCACTTT.

The rearrangement joins TRBV18 to TRBJ1-2, with 8 nucleotides matching TRBD1. Unmatched junction bases numbered 5, after V lost 3 bases and J lost 8 bases. CDR3 length: 13 residues. Looked up from germline, CDR1 is KGHSH and CDR2 is LQKENI. CDR3 amino acids: CASSPQTGEGYTF. Here the CDR3 DNA reads TGTGCCAGCTCACCGCAGACAGGGGAGGGCTACACCTTC.